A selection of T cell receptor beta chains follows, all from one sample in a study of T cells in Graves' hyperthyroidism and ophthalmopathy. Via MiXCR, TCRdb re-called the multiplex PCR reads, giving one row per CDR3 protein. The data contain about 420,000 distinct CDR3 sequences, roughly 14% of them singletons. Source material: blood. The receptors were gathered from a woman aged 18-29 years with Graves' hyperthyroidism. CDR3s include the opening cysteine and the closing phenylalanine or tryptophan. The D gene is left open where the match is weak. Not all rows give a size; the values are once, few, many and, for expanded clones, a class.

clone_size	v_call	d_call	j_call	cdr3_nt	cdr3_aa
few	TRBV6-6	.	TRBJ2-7	TGTGCCAGCAGTTACTCCGTACTCGACAGATTTTACGAGCAGTACTTC	CASSYSVLDRFYEQYF
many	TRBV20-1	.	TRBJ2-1	TGCAGTGCTAGAGGTGGGGGGTACAATTTAGGGCAGTTCTTC	CSARGGGYNLGQFF
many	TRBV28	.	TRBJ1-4	TGTGCCACCCAACCCCCAACTAATGAAAAACTGTTTTTT	CATQPPTNEKLFF
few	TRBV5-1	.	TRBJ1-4	TGCGCCAGCAGCTTTGAGGGGGGACTGAATGAAAAACTGTTTTTT	CASSFEGGLNEKLFF
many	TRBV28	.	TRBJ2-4	TGTGCCAGCAGTCGGACGGCACTAGCCAAAAACATTCAGTACTTC	CASSRTALAKNIQYF
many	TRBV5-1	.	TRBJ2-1	TGCGCCAGCAGCTTGGACCCCCGCAATGAGCAGTTCTTC	CASSLDPRNEQFF
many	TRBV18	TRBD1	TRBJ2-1	TGTGCCAGCTCACCCAGGGGGCAATGGGATGAGCAGTTCTTC	CASSPRGQWDEQFF
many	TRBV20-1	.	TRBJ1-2	TGCAGTGCGAACGGGCACTCCAACTATGGCTACACCTTC	CSANGHSNYGYTF
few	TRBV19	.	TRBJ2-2	TGTGCCAGTACAATTCCTCCCCCCTACACCGGGGAGCTGTTTTTT	CASTIPPPYTGELFF
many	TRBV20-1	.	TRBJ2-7	TGCAGTGCTAGCGACGACTACGAGCAGTACTTC	CSASDDYEQYF
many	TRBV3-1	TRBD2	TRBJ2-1	TGTGCCAGCATGGAAGCGGGATACAATGAGCAGTTCTTC	CASMEAGYNEQFF
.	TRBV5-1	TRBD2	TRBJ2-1	TGCGCCAGCAGCTCCCGGTCTAGCGGGGGCGGGAATGAGCAGTTCTTC	CASSSRSSGGGNEQFF
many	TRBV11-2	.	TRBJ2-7	TGTGCCAGCAGCCCTCGGATGGGGAACTACGAGCAGTACTTC	CASSPRMGNYEQYF
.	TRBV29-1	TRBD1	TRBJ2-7	TGCAGCGTTAAGACAGGGGCCCTAACCTACGAGCAGTACTTC	CSVKTGALTYEQYF
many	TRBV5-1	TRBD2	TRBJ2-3	TGCGCCAGCAGCTTGGGGCGGAGCGGGGGGCCAGATACGCAGTATTTT	CASSLGRSGGPDTQYF
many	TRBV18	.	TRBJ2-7	TGTGCCAGCTCACCAGGGGTACGGGAATCAACCTACGAGCAGTACTTC	CASSPGVRESTYEQYF
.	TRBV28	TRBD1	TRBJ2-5	TGTGCCAGCACCTCAAAGGGACAGGGGTACCAAGAGACCCAGTACTTC	CASTSKGQGYQETQYF
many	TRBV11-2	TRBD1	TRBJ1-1	TGTGCCAGCAGTTCTTACTTGACAGGGAGGAGCACTGAAGCTTTCTTT	CASSSYLTGRSTEAFF
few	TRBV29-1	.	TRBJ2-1	TGCAGCGTTTTTGGCGGATACGAGCAGTTCTTC	CSVFGGYEQFF
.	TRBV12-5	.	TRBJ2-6	TGTGCTAGTGGTTTGGCCAAATCCTCTGGGGCCAACGTCCTGACTTTC	CASGLAKSSGANVLTF
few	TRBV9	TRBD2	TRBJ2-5	TGTGCCAGCAGCGTAGCTGGGACTACGAAAGAGACCCAGTACTTC	CASSVAGTTKETQYF
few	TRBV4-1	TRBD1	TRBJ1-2	TGCGCCAGCAGCCGGCCGGGACAGGGACCAAACTATGGCTACACCTTC	CASSRPGQGPNYGYTF
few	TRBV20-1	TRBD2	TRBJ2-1	TGCAGTGGCCGGACTAGCGGGAGGGGGGATGGGGGAGAGCAGTTCTTC	CSGRTSGRGDGGEQFF
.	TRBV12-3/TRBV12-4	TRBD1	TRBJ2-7	TGTGCCAGCAGTTTAGACTGGACAGGGGACTCCTACGGGCAGTACTTC	CASSLDWTGDSYGQYF
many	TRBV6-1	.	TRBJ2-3	TGTGCCAGCAGCCCGGGTGGTGTAACAGATACGCAGTATTTT	CASSPGGVTDTQYF
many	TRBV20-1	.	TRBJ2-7	TGCAGTGCTAGCCCAGGACCGGTTCCCTACGAGCAGTACTTC	CSASPGPVPYEQYF
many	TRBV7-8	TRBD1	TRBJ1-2	TGTGCCAGCAGCTTAGAACCGGGACAGGGGAACGGCTACACCTTC	CASSLEPGQGNGYTF